The present TCR beta chain was sequenced within a study of human T cells and chemical hapten exposure. Study-wide points: After DPC sensitization, TCRs above 1 in 1000 frequency showed no change. Compared with pre-sensitization or healthy control sets, expanded TCRs clustered more. PT1 expanded TCR numbers tracked positively with patch test score.

This clonotype was seen ten or more times. Its antigen is as yet unknown. It is likely a read error, because the conserved phenylalanine at the end of the CDR3 is missing. The DNA is left out, because the CDR3 cannot be placed on it with certainty; the CDR3 is given as TCRdb lists it. TCRdb reanalysed the RACE reads using MiXCR and keeps one entry per CDR3 protein. The table shows about 68,000 distinct CDR3 sequences, with roughly 11% occurring only once. Time point specified: pre-sensitization, week 0. Treatment of the sample: therapeutic diphenylcyclopropenone sensitization with weekly scalp DPC. The origin of this receptor is a woman aged 45-65 years with alopecia areata. Some clones in this sample may be carry-over from other donors' samples. The specimen comprised whole blood, sampled in connection with sensitization to the hapten diphenylcyclopropenone (DPC).

The CDR3 sequence: CASSSRGI. This chain connects TRBV28 to TRBJ2-5; the table calls TRBD1, which could not be checked here. The germline gives CDR1 MDHEN, CDR2 SYDVKM. From its first to its last residue, the CDR3 has 8 amino acids.